The 18 T cell receptor beta chains below come from one sample, sequenced in a study of somatic mutations in cytotoxic T cells in rheumatoid arthritis. Repertoires were generated with immunoSEQ multiplex PCR, while TCRdb's copy carries only in-frame clones and drops some. The sample lists around 4,200 clones, 70% to 80% occurring once. Sequencing was performed on CD8+ T cells sorted from blood. The receptors come from an adult with rheumatoid arthritis.

V usage is TRBV19 and J usage is TRBJ1-1; D gene ambiguous. V was trimmed by 0 bases and J by 5 bases, leaving 19 bases between them. Germline V gene sequence: CDR1 LNHDA, CDR2 SQIVND (reference sequence). This CDR3 spans 17 amino acids. In DNA, the CDR3 is TGTGCCAGTAGTATAGATCTCAGCGGCCCGGCGAGGACTGAAGCTTTCTTT. Protein product: CASSIDLSGPARTEAFF.

CDR3 DNA: TGTGCCAGCAGTGAAGACCTAGCGGGGGGCTACGAGCAGTACTTC. Protein product: CASSEDLAGGYEQYF. The chain recombines TRBV6-1 with TRBJ2-7; 11 nucleotides agree with TRBD2. The CDR3 is 15 residues long. Germline CDR1 is MNHNS and CDR2 is SASEGT. V dropped 1 base and J dropped 3; count of bases not matched to a gene: 2.

The chain joins TRBV6-1 to TRBJ1-5; 8 bases align to TRBD1. J lost 7 bases, V lost 1 base, and 6 bases had no gene match. CDR1 is MNHNS and CDR2 is SASEGT in the germline V gene. The CDR3 runs to 15 residues. The CDR3 DNA sequence: TGTGCCAGCAGTGAAGATCCGACAGGGGACCAGCCCCAGCATTTT. Amino acids: CASSEDPTGDQPQHF.

The chain employs TRBV18 and TRBJ2-3, with TRBD2 identical over 10 bases. This CDR3 spans 15 amino acids. The junction had 11 bases not matched to a gene; V was cut back by 0 bases and J by 14 bases. Per germline, CDR1 KGHSH and CDR2 LQKENI. The DNA for the CDR3 is TGTGCCAGCTCACCACCGGGACGCTCCCAGCGGGAGGGGTATTTT. Residues: CASSPPGRSQREGYF.

The chain carries TRBV28 and TRBJ1-2, with D uncertain. Germline-derived CDR1 and CDR2 are MDHEN and SYDVKM. The CDR3 contains 15 residues. V lost 6 bases to trimming and J lost 8 bases, with 22 bases between them. In nucleotides, the CDR3 is TGTGCCAGCAGCTCCACTGGAAGGGTCCTGGGGGGCTACACCTTC. This translates into CASSSTGRVLGGYTF.

CDR3 nucleotides: TGTGCCAGCAGCGCCTCGGGGAGGGGGCGAGGGACAGATACGCAGTATTTT. This encodes CASSASGRGRGTDTQYF. V gene TRBV9 combines with J gene TRBJ2-3, with D perhaps assigned TRBD1 or TRBD2 (7 bases each). Trimming took 3 bases from V and 3 from J, leaving 20 bases between them. Germline CDR1 reads SGDLS; CDR2 reads YYNGEE. This CDR3 is built from 17 residues. Filled out from reference TRBV9 and TRBJ2-3, the complete variable domain reads DSGVTQTPKHLITATGQRVTLRCSPRSGDLSVYWYQQSLDQGLQFLIQYYNGEERAKGNILERFSAQQFPDLHSELNLSSLELGDSALYFCASSASGRGRGTDTQYFGPGTRLTVL.

A single count supports this clone. This rearrangement joins TRBV4-1 to TRBJ1-2; no reliable D call. With 0 bases removed from V and 2 bases from J, the gap between germline ends came to 10 bases. There are 15 residues in the CDR3. The germline V gene encodes CDR1 MGHRA and CDR2 YSYEKL. The CDR3 here is CASSQDRTSNYGYTF. The CDR3 DNA is TGCGCCAGCAGCCAAGACAGGACCTCGAACTATGGCTACACCTTC.

This chain links TRBV7-3 with TRBJ2-3, with 10 bases that match TRBD2. CDR1 is SGHTA and CDR2 is FQGTGA in the germline V gene. The CDR3 extends over 18 amino acids. Losses at the gene ends were 4 bases for V and 1 base for J; bases not matched to a gene: 11. The CDR3 loop reads CASSSRGAGGQGTDTQYF. The CDR3 region has the DNA TGTGCCAGCAGCTCCCGGGGAGCGGGGGGGCAAGGCACAGATACGCAGTATTTT. The whole variable domain, filled in from reference TRBV7-3 and TRBJ2-3, reads GAGVSQTPSNKVTEKGKYVELRCDPISGHTALYWYRQSLGQGPEFLIYFQGTGAADDSGLPNDRFFAVRPEGSVSTLKIQRTERGDSAVYLCASSSRGAGGQGTDTQYFGPGTRLTVL.

The gene calls are TRBV19 and TRBJ2-7, with D possibly being TRBD1 or TRBD2 (6 bases each). V was clipped by 5 bases and J by 3 bases, with 11 bases between them. Germline V gives CDR1 LNHDA, CDR2 SQIVND (reference sequence). The CDR3 runs to 13 residues. The CDR3 sequence: CASSSGGGYEQYF. CDR3 nucleotides: TGTGCCAGTAGTTCCGGGGGCGGCTACGAGCAGTACTTC. The full variable domain, rest sourced from reference TRBV19 and TRBJ2-7, is DGGITQSPKYLFRKEGQNVTLSCEQNLNHDAMYWYRQDPGQGLRLIYYSQIVNDFQKGDIAEGYSVSREKKESFPLTVTSAQKNPTAFYLCASSSGGGYEQYFGPGTRLTVT.

This clone showed up just once. The CDR3 region is CASSLVGSPKGNTGELFF. The CDR3 coding sequence is TGTGCCAGCAGCTTAGTCGGTAGCCCGAAGGGTAACACCGGGGAGCTGTTTTTT. The chain uses TRBV7-9 and TRBJ2-2; D not resolved. V was pared by 1 base and J by 2 bases, with 17 bases between. Germline V gene sequence: CDR1 SEHNR, CDR2 FQNEAQ (reference sequence). The CDR3 contains 18 residues.

This clone has more than one count but fewer than ten. This chain uses TRBV2 with TRBJ1-2; a possible D gene is TRBD1 (5 bases). This CDR3 has 16 amino acids. CDR1 is SNHLY and CDR2 is FYNNEI in the germline V gene. V dropped 0 bases and J dropped 1 base, with 12 bases sitting between them. This chain's CDR3 is CASSEAWQGFNYGYTF. The CDR3 DNA sequence: TGTGCCAGCAGTGAAGCGTGGCAGGGTTTTAACTATGGCTACACCTTC.

The sample holds a few counts of this clone. CDR3 sequence (DNA): TGTGCCAGCAGCTTAGACATCGGGGGGACCTACAATGAGCAGTTCTTC. It is translated as CASSLDIGGTYNEQFF. The rearrangement uses TRBV11-3 and TRBJ2-1; 7 nucleotides align to TRBD2. Per germline, CDR1 SGHNT and CDR2 YENEEA. There are 16 residues in the CDR3. With 0 bases clipped from V and 2 bases from J, the junction kept 4 bases outside the gene matches.

The J gene is TRBJ2-1, the V gene TRBV4-3; D ambiguous. The CDR3 consists of 15 residues. CDR1 and CDR2 (germline): LGHNA, YSLEER. Trimming took 0 bases from V and 4 from J, leaving 10 bases between them. This CDR3 reads CASSQDRGSYNEQFF. The CDR3 DNA sequence: TGCGCCAGCAGCCAAGATCGAGGATCGTACAATGAGCAGTTCTTC.

The J gene is TRBJ2-3, the V gene TRBV6-1; possible D gene TRBD1, 5 bases. V was shortened by 7 bases and J by 4 bases, with 9 bases between the two germline ends. There are 12 residues in the CDR3. In germline, CDR1 is MNHNS, CDR2 SASEGT. This CDR3 reads CASIQGPDTQYF. CDR3 DNA sequence: TGTGCCAGCATCCAGGGCCCAGATACGCAGTATTTT.

There are a few counts of this clone. J is TRBJ1-1 and V is TRBV4-1; D not certain. Looked up from germline, CDR1 is MGHRA and CDR2 is YSYEKL. This CDR3 spans 14 amino acids. Trimming took off 3 bases at V and 0 bases at J, with 8 bases between the two ends. This CDR3 reads CASSQKQLNTEAFF. CDR3 sequence (DNA): TGCGCCAGCAGCCAGAAACAACTGAACACTGAAGCTTTCTTT.

This chain joins TRBV4-3 and TRBJ2-2, with 9 bases fitting TRBD2. The CDR3 consists of 17 residues. Germline CDR1 is LGHNA and CDR2 is YSLEER. V lost 1 base and J lost 5; bases outside the gene matches: 8. In DNA form, the CDR3 reads TGCGCCAGCAGCCAAGTTTGGGGCGGGGGGGTTACCGGGGAGCTGTTTTTT. It translates to CASSQVWGGGVTGELFF.

This clone showed up just a few times. V is TRBV7-3 and J is TRBJ2-7; D unclear. Germline V gene data show CDR1 as SGHTA and CDR2 as FQGTGA. This CDR3 is built from 13 residues. Trimming took off 5 bases at V and 3 bases at J, with 11 bases between the two ends. DNA for the CDR3: TGTGCCAGCAGCACCGATGGACGCTACGAGCAGTACTTC. Encoded protein: CASSTDGRYEQYF.

The chain links TRBV6-4 to TRBJ2-1; 11 nucleotides match TRBD2. This CDR3 is 15 amino acids long. V was clipped by 6 bases and J by 7 bases; unmatched bases: 8. The germline CDR1 and CDR2 sequences are MRHNA and SNTAGT. In DNA, the CDR3 is TGTGCCAGCAGCGAGACTAGCGGGGAGTCAAATGAGCAGTTCTTC. The encoded protein is CASSETSGESNEQFF.